The 27 T cell receptor beta chains given below trace back to one sample, sequenced in a study of CD8+CD57+ T cells in acquired aplastic anemia. The use of genomic DNA as template underpinned the TCR beta VDJ and CDR3 profiling. TCRdb re-called the reads through MiXCR, storing one row per CDR3 protein. Found here are under 200,000 distinct CDR3 sequences, around 60% of them singletons; the top ten hold 45%. Sequencing was done on a sample of sorted CD4+, CD8+, or CD8+CD57+ T cells (not recorded which) from PBMCs. The receptor source for this set is a human donor in good health.

This clonotype was observed many times. This sequence joins TRBV11-3 and TRBJ2-2, with 8 bases lining up with TRBD2. CDR3 size: 14 residues. Germline CDR1 and CDR2: SGHNT and YENEEA. V lost 2 bases and J lost 8; bases outside the gene matches: 4. The CDR3 region is CASSLRTSRGELFF. In DNA form, the CDR3 reads TGTGCCAGCAGCTTAAGGACTAGCAGAGGGGAGCTGTTTTTT.

V and J are TRBV7-8 and TRBJ2-7; 10 positions agree with TRBD1. This CDR3 region has 16 residues. J lost 4 bases, V lost 5 bases, and 11 bases had no gene match. The germline V gene has CDR1 SGHVS and CDR2 FQNEAQ. As DNA, the CDR3 is TGTGCCAGCAGCCTCAAGACAGGGGGCGCGGTATACGAGCAGTACTTC. Translating gives CASSLKTGGAVYEQYF.

The chain carries TRBV11-2 and TRBJ2-7, with unresolved D. Germline loops: CDR1 SGHAT, CDR2 FQNNGV. CDR3 size: 15 residues. V lost 0 bases and J 7 bases, leaving 16 bases between the germline ends. This CDR3 reads CASSLEPGPSREQYF. The CDR3 DNA is TGTGCCAGCAGCTTAGAACCTGGCCCCTCAAGGGAGCAGTACTTC.

This clonotype was counted at least ten times. DNA of the CDR3: TGTGCCAGCAGTCCTTCGGGACAGGGGCGCTCACCCCTCCACTTT. Encoded protein: CASSPSGQGRSPLHF. This chain connects TRBV6-2 or TRBV6-3 to TRBJ1-6; the match to TRBD1 covers 10 bases. The CDR3 is 15 residues long. The germline CDR1 and CDR2 sequences are MNHEY and SVGEGT. Germline trimming cut 5 bases from V and 10 bases from J; bases unmatched to any gene: 8.

CDR3 residues: CASSRPGLRGEQYF. The CDR3 bases are TGCGCCAGCAGCCGGCCTGGCTTGCGGGGGGAGCAGTACTTC. This chain uses TRBV4-1 with TRBJ2-7; 7 bases align to TRBD2. CDR3 length equals 14 residues. The germline CDR1 and CDR2 sequences are MGHRA and YSYEKL. V lost 4 bases and J lost 7; bases outside the gene matches: 10.

Concerning this clonotype: The junction differs from germline at one of its ends, possibly a read error. V is TRBV9 and J is TRBJ1-6; D is unclear. The CDR3 sequence is 10 residues long. From germline, CDR1 is SGDLS and CDR2 YYNGEE. DNA for the CDR3: TGTGCCAGCAGCAATTCTCCCCTCCACTTT. Protein sequence: CASSNSPLHF.

To note about this clonotype: At one of its ends the junction is not consistent with the germline gene, which may arise from a read error. Here the CDR3 reads CVSSFAGLNQPLHF. CDR3 DNA: TGTGTCAGCAGTTTTGCAGGATTAAATCAGCCCCTCCACTTT. The chain employs TRBV12-3 or TRBV12-4 and TRBJ1-6; no clear D. The length of the CDR3 is 14 residues.

The CDR3 is CASSDGADYGYTF. As DNA, the CDR3 is TGTGCCAGCAGTGACGGGGCAGACTATGGCTACACCTTC. The rearrangement links TRBV2 to TRBJ1-2; maybe TRBD1 (5 bases). The CDR3 has 13 residues. The ends were cut back, 3 bases at V and 3 bases at J, with 8 bases in the middle. The germline CDR1 and CDR2 sequences are SNHLY and FYNNEI.

The V call is TRBV10-3, the J call TRBJ1-1, with a weak D call TRBD1 (6 bases). Germline V lookup: CDR1 ENHRY, CDR2 SYGVKD. V was shortened by 6 bases and J by 3 bases, with 11 bases between the two germline ends. This CDR3 region has 13 residues. CDR3 region: CAISLKGDTEAFF. The DNA of the CDR3 is TGTGCCATCAGCTTAAAGGGGGACACTGAAGCTTTCTTT.

The CDR3 nucleotides read TGTGCCAGCAGCCCCGGACTAGCGGGGCGCACAGATACGCAGTATTTT. Amino acids: CASSPGLAGRTDTQYF. This sequence joins TRBV14 and TRBJ2-3, with 12 positions matching TRBD2. This CDR3 contains 16 residues. Germline V gives CDR1 SGHDN, CDR2 FVKESK. V shed 4 bases, J shed 1 base, and the junction held 3 bases outside the gene matches.

The J gene is TRBJ2-1, the V gene TRBV25-1; D gene uncertain. Trimming took 4 bases from V and 9 from J, leaving 16 bases between them. The germline V gene encodes CDR1 MGHDK and CDR2 SYGVNS. The CDR3 has 14 amino acids. The CDR3, as DNA: TGTGCCAGCAGTGCTTTCGGTGACACGAGTGAGCAGTTCTTC. It is translated as CASSAFGDTSEQFF.

The chain joins TRBV14 to TRBJ1-6; tentatively, D is TRBD1 (5 bases). The germline V gene has CDR1 SGHDN and CDR2 FVKESK. Trimming pared 0 bases from V and 8 bases from J, leaving 17 bases between. The CDR3 is 17 amino acids. CDR3 amino acids: CASSQDPGGPRYSPLHF. CDR3 bases: TGTGCCAGCAGCCAAGACCCGGGGGGACCCCGTTATTCACCCCTCCACTTT.

CDR3 nucleotide sequence: TGTGCCAGCAGCTTAGCGGACAGGGTAACAGATACGCAGTATTTT. It encodes CASSLADRVTDTQYF. This rearrangement joins TRBV7-2 to TRBJ2-3, with TRBD1 matching over 8 bases. CDR3 length equals 15 residues. The V gene end was trimmed by 0 bases and the J gene end by 3 bases; junction bases not matched to a gene: 2. CDR1 and CDR2 (germline): SGHTA, FQGNSA.

This clonotype turned up a few times. V usage is TRBV27 and J usage is TRBJ2-3, with TRBD2 matching 9 bases. V shed 4 bases, J shed 1 base, and the junction held 9 bases outside the gene matches. The CDR3 is 17 residues long. Germline V CDR1 and CDR2: MNHEY, SMNVEV (reference sequence). The CDR3 loop reads CASSSEAGGGGTDTQYF. The CDR3 region has the DNA TGTGCCAGCAGTTCCGAGGCGGGAGGGGGGGGCACAGATACGCAGTATTTT.

The rearrangement uses TRBV19 and TRBJ1-1; D is perhaps TRBD1 (6 bases). Germline-derived CDR1 and CDR2 are LNHDA and SQIVND (reference sequence). The CDR3 totals 15 residues. Deletions cut 0 bases from V and 1 base from J, with 9 bases between. The CDR3 spells CASSIDTGPNTEAFF. CDR3 bases: TGTGCCAGTAGTATAGATACAGGGCCGAACACTGAAGCTTTCTTT.

This sequence joins TRBV4-3 and TRBJ1-5; D may be TRBD1 (6 bases). CDR3 length: 15 amino acids. Germline CDR1 and CDR2: LGHNA and YSLEER. Deletions cut 0 bases from V and 3 bases from J, with 9 bases between. The CDR3 region has the DNA TGCGCCAGCAGCCAAGATCGGGGGCCCAATCAGCCCCAGCATTTT. This gives the protein CASSQDRGPNQPQHF.

This chain links TRBV2 with TRBJ1-2, with 9 bases matching TRBD1. This CDR3 comprises 14 residues. The germline V gene encodes CDR1 SNHLY and CDR2 FYNNEI. The V segment lost 6 bases and the J segment 6 bases; nucleotides outside the gene matches: 8. The CDR3 protein is CASSVWDRVDGYTF. The CDR3 region has the DNA TGTGCCAGCAGCGTATGGGACAGGGTGGATGGCTACACCTTC.

The chain links TRBV7-9 to TRBJ2-5, with D uncertain. The CDR3 loop spans 14 amino acids. From germline, CDR1 is SEHNR and CDR2 FQNEAQ (reference sequence). Trimming cost V 1 base and J 4 bases, with 10 bases left between them. This CDR3 is CASSLDLQSETQYF. The CDR3, as DNA: TGTGCCAGCAGCTTAGACCTACAATCAGAGACCCAGTACTTC.

The CDR3 region is CSARDDVGDILLRGTEAFF. CDR3 bases: TGCAGTGCTAGAGATGATGTGGGGGACATCCTCCTCAGAGGAACTGAAGCTTTCTTT. V and J are TRBV20-1 and TRBJ1-1, with a possible D match to TRBD1 (6 bases). The CDR3 totals 19 residues. Germline V gene sequence: CDR1 DFQATT, CDR2 SNEGSKA (reference sequence). V was shortened by 0 bases and J by 5 bases, with 28 bases between the two germline ends.

This clonotype was picked up a small number of times. This chain links TRBV15 with TRBJ2-7; D may match TRBD1 or TRBD2 (6 bases each). Germline V gives CDR1 LNHNV, CDR2 YYDKDF (reference sequence). The CDR3 has 15 amino acids. The ends were cut back, 1 base at V and 0 bases at J, with 10 bases in the middle. The CDR3 region is CATSRGGGLSYEQYF. The CDR3 DNA is TGTGCCACCAGCAGAGGAGGGGGGCTCTCCTACGAGCAGTACTTC.

The chain is built from TRBV7-3 and TRBJ1-5, with D possibly being TRBD1 (6 bases). The ends were cut back, 2 bases at V and 1 base at J, with 12 bases in the middle. CDR3 length: 16 amino acids. CDR1 is SGHTA, CDR2 FQGTGA, per germline. CDR3: CASSLQGQRSNQPQHF. CDR3 sequence (DNA): TGTGCCAGCAGCTTACAGGGGCAGCGGAGCAATCAGCCCCAGCATTTT.

This clonotype has at least ten counts. The DNA of the CDR3 is TGCGCCAGCAGCCAAACGGACCCCAATGAGCAGTTCTTC. This gives the protein CASSQTDPNEQFF. V usage is TRBV4-1 and J usage is TRBJ2-1, with D uncertain. Trimming pared 2 bases from V and 6 bases from J, leaving 8 bases between. The CDR3 sequence is 13 residues long. The germline V gene encodes CDR1 MGHRA and CDR2 YSYEKL.

The chain carries TRBV7-8 and TRBJ1-6; 9 positions agree with TRBD1. Trimming took 4 bases from V and 7 from J; bases not matched to a gene: 5. The CDR3 covers 15 residues. CDR1 is SGHVS and CDR2 is FQNEAQ in the germline V gene. This CDR3 reads CASSSDRGGNSPLHF. DNA for the CDR3: TGTGCCAGCAGCTCGGACAGGGGTGGCAATTCACCCCTCCACTTT.

This clonotype was seen more than once but under ten times. The chain is built from TRBV5-1 and TRBJ1-1; TRBD1 aligns across 9 bases. Trimming took 0 bases from V and 7 from J; bases not matched to a gene: 4. Germline values: CDR1 SGHRS, CDR2 YFSETQ. This CDR3 is built from 14 residues. The CDR3 region is CASSLGDRGFEAFF. The CDR3 coding sequence is TGCGCCAGCAGCTTGGGCGACAGGGGGTTTGAAGCTTTCTTT.

The rearrangement links TRBV9 to TRBJ2-1; 9 bases map to TRBD2. Germline V gene sequence: CDR1 SGDLS, CDR2 YYNGEE. V shed 3 bases, J shed 8 bases, and the junction held 9 bases outside the gene matches. The CDR3 has 15 amino acids. The CDR3 coding sequence is TGTGCCAGCAGCGCCCTCGGACTAGCGCTAGATGAGCAGTTCTTC. Amino acid sequence: CASSALGLALDEQFF.

The sample holds a few counts of this clonotype. The rearrangement joins TRBV7-9 to TRBJ2-7; unclear D gene. Germline CDR1 SEHNR, CDR2 FQNEAQ (reference sequence). The CDR3 spans 15 residues. Trimming removed 5 bases from V and 0 bases from J, with 14 bases in between. CDR3: CASSVWLGFSYEQYF. The CDR3 region has the DNA TGTGCCAGCAGCGTTTGGTTAGGGTTCTCCTACGAGCAGTACTTC.

Many counts were recorded for this clonotype. V usage is TRBV7-6 and J usage is TRBJ1-4; 10 bases match TRBD1. The junction had 1 base not matched to a gene; V was cut back by 1 base and J by 8 bases. This CDR3 spans 14 amino acids. Germline loops: CDR1 SGHVS, CDR2 FNYEAQ. CDR3 sequence (DNA): TGTGCCAGCAGCTTAGGGACAGGGGGAGAAAAACTGTTTTTT. Translated: CASSLGTGGEKLFF. Complete variable domain (other parts from reference TRBV7-6 and TRBJ1-4): GAGVSQSPRYKVTKRGQDVALRCDPISGHVSLYWYRQALGQGPEFLTYFNYEAQQDKSGLPNDRFSAERPEGSISTLTIQRTEQRDSAMYRCASSLGTGGEKLFFGSGTQLSVL.